This T cell receptor beta chain was documented in a study of regulatory and conventional T cells in RAG deficiency. Study-wide points: Treg unique TCR beta sequences were approximately 100-fold fewer in Omenn syndrome and CID/AS patients than controls.

In regard to this clone: Antigen specificity is unknown.

Blood CD4+ CD25-low CD127-high conventional T cells supplied the genomic DNA template. Produced via immunoSEQ multiplex PCR; TCRdb's table is partial and in-frame only. The table has 20,000 to 25,000 clones, approximately 96% seen once; the top ten hold roughly 1.3%. The data were also submitted as part of a second study, on regulatory T cells. In that study: Amplification used 52 TRBV primers and 13 TRBJ primers.

The receptor was isolated from a human donor in good health. The sample consisted of CD25- CD4+ T cells sorted from blood.

This chain's CDR3 is CASSPGQDEQYF. CDR3 nucleotide sequence: TGTGCCAGCAGCCCGGGACAGGATGAGCAGTACTTC. V and J are TRBV5-6 and TRBJ2-7; 8 bases agree with TRBD1. The CDR3 has 12 residues. After removal of 4 bases from V and 7 bases from J, the junction contained 4 bases not matched to a gene. Looked up from germline, CDR1 is SGHDT and CDR2 is YYEEEE.